One and the same sample provided the 32 T cell receptor beta chains below, sequenced in a study of identical twins. TCRdb recomputed calls from the 5' RACE reads with MiXCR, one row per CDR3 protein. The table shows hundreds of thousands of distinct CDR3 sequences, with around 21% occurring only once. These data also featured in a second study, about T cells expressing NK-cell markers.

Input material: PBMCs. These receptors were obtained from a woman between 18 and 29 years old in good health.

This clonotype was detected only a few times. This chain uses TRBV6-4 with TRBJ2-1, with TRBD2 as a possible D gene (6 bases). Germline lookup yields CDR1 MRHNA and CDR2 SNTAGT. The CDR3 covers 16 residues. Trimming removed 0 bases from V and 9 bases from J, with 18 bases in between. The CDR3 DNA sequence: TGTGCCAGCAGTGACTCGATTGGTAGCGGCCCTTTTGAGCAGTTCTTC. It encodes CASSDSIGSGPFEQFF.

This clonotype was detected a few times. The V call is TRBV6-1, the J call TRBJ2-7; the match to TRBD1 covers 10 bases. Trimming cost V 3 bases and J 6 bases; bases outside gene matches: 2. The CDR3 covers 13 residues. Per the germline V gene, CDR1 is MNHNS and CDR2 is SASEGT. The CDR3 bases are TGTGCCAGCAGTGATCGGACAGGGGGCGAGCAGTACTTC. The encoded protein is CASSDRTGGEQYF.

J is TRBJ2-7 and V is TRBV6-2 or TRBV6-3; 9 positions match TRBD2. Germline CDR1 is MNHEY and CDR2 is SVGEGT. This CDR3 contains 14 residues. The J segment lost 2 bases and the V segment lost 6 bases, leaving 5 bases of the junction unmatched. The CDR3 bases are TGTGCCAGCAGAATAGCGGGAGTACCCTACGAGCAGTACTTC. Its translation is CASRIAGVPYEQYF.

This clonotype was counted many times. V gene TRBV10-3 combines with J gene TRBJ1-1, with TRBD1 as a possible D gene (6 bases). The V end was cut by 5 bases, the J end by 4 bases, with 14 bases between. Germline CDR1 is ENHRY and CDR2 is SYGVKD. This CDR3 is 14 amino acids long. The CDR3 loop is CAISTGGLSTEAFF. CDR3 nucleotides: TGTGCCATCAGTACGGGGGGCTTGAGCACTGAAGCTTTCTTT.

This clonotype has only a few counts. The V and J genes are TRBV9 and TRBJ2-7, with D unresolved. V lost 2 bases, J lost 4 bases, and 10 bases lay in between. Per the germline V gene, CDR1 is SGDLS and CDR2 is YYNGEE. CDR3 length equals 13 residues. The CDR3 here is CASSVGPLYEQYF. CDR3 nucleotides: TGTGCCAGCAGCGTCGGCCCGCTGTACGAGCAGTACTTC. Using reference TRBV9 and TRBJ2-7 for the parts outside the CDR3, the full variable domain is DSGVTQTPKHLITATGQRVTLRCSPRSGDLSVYWYQQSLDQGLQFLIQYYNGEERAKGNILERFSAQQFPDLHSELNLSSLELGDSALYFCASSVGPLYEQYFGPGTRLTVT.

The table lists this clonotype with many counts. The genes are TRBV12-3 or TRBV12-4 and TRBJ1-2; 9 nucleotides agree with TRBD1. With V trimmed by 4 bases and J by 7 bases, 1 base remained unmatched. The CDR3 spans 12 residues. Here the CDR3 DNA reads TGTGCCAGCAGTTGGGGACAGGGTGGCTACACCTTC. This sequence encodes CASSWGQGGYTF.

This clonotype was seen a handful of times. The chain is built from TRBV5-1 and TRBJ1-1; no clear D gene. Germline loops: CDR1 SGHRS, CDR2 YFSETQ. The V end lost 4 bases, the J end lost 1 base, and 8 bases lay between the germline ends. This CDR3 region has 13 residues. DNA for the CDR3: TGCGCCAGCAGCATCCTTACGAACACTGAAGCTTTCTTT. Translation: CASSILTNTEAFF.

The chain recombines TRBV15 with TRBJ2-3; tentative D call: TRBD1 (6 bases). In germline, CDR1 is LNHNV, CDR2 YYDKDF (reference sequence). V was clipped by 11 bases and J by 6 bases, with 18 bases between them. The CDR3 sequence is 13 residues long. The CDR3 bases are TGTGCCGCTGGGACATCCACAGAGGATACGCAGTATTTT. It yields the protein CAAGTSTEDTQYF.

This clonotype was counted between two and nine times. The chain recombines TRBV4-3 with TRBJ2-5; D possibly matches TRBD1 or TRBD2 (5 bases each). Germline V gene sequence: CDR1 LGHNA, CDR2 YSLEER. The CDR3 has 15 residues. V was clipped by 0 bases and J by 4 bases, with 12 bases between them. This CDR3 is CASSQDTGEGETQYF. CDR3 bases: TGCGCCAGCAGCCAAGATACAGGCGAGGGAGAGACCCAGTACTTC.

Only a few counts were recorded for this clonotype. This chain links TRBV20-1 with TRBJ2-7; TRBD1 matches at 9 bases. The CDR3 is 14 amino acids. Losses at the gene ends were 2 bases for V and 4 bases for J; bases not matched to a gene: 6. The germline V gene has CDR1 DFQATT and CDR2 SNEGSKA (reference sequence). The chain's CDR3 is CSARRTGETYEQYF. The CDR3, as DNA: TGCAGTGCTAGACGGACAGGGGAAACATACGAGCAGTACTTC.

The chain combines TRBV2 with TRBJ1-3; D gene ambiguous. The CDR3 has 16 residues. Trimming shortened V by 7 bases and J by 0 bases, and 16 bases separated the two germline ends. Germline values: CDR1 SNHLY, CDR2 FYNNEI. The chain's CDR3 is CASKRRDTLSGNTIYF. As DNA, the CDR3 is TGTGCCAGCAAGCGCCGGGATACTCTCTCTGGAAACACCATATATTTT.

There are a few counts of this clonotype. V gene TRBV5-1 combines with J gene TRBJ1-4, with D unresolved. This CDR3 spans 15 amino acids. Germline-derived CDR1 and CDR2 are SGHRS and YFSETQ. Trimming shortened V by 1 base and J by 5 bases, and 12 bases separated the two germline ends. DNA of the CDR3: TGCGCCAGCAGCTTGCTTGGAGGGCCGAATGAAAAACTGTTTTTT. It codes for CASSLLGGPNEKLFF.

This clonotype occurred many times. This chain joins TRBV27 and TRBJ1-6; no clear D. The V and J ends lost 3 bases and 3 bases respectively, with 9 bases between them. The CDR3 contains 15 residues. Germline CDR1 is MNHEY and CDR2 is SMNVEV (reference sequence). CDR3 sequence (DNA): TGTGCCAGCAGTTTGGAAGGGATCTATAATTCACCCCTCCACTTT. This sequence encodes CASSLEGIYNSPLHF.

The rearrangement joins TRBV7-2 to TRBJ2-3; 11 bases line up with TRBD2. With 5 bases clipped from V and 4 bases from J, the junction kept 2 bases outside the gene matches. The germline gives CDR1 SGHTA, CDR2 FQGNSA. The CDR3 contains 14 residues. CDR3 protein: CASSQLAGADTQYF. In DNA, the CDR3 is TGTGCCAGCAGCCAACTAGCGGGAGCAGATACGCAGTATTTT.

The genes are TRBV19 and TRBJ1-1; D might be TRBD1 (6 bases). V was shortened by 7 bases and J by 5 bases, with 20 bases between the two germline ends. The germline gives CDR1 LNHDA, CDR2 SQIVND (reference sequence). CDR3 length: 15 amino acids. This CDR3 reads CASTPTGIFGTEAFF. DNA for the CDR3: TGTGCCAGTACCCCGACAGGCATATTCGGGACTGAAGCTTTCTTT. Combining the CDR3 with reference TRBV19 and TRBJ1-1 gives the whole variable domain DGGITQSPKYLFRKEGQNVTLSCEQNLNHDAMYWYRQDPGQGLRLIYYSQIVNDFQKGDIAEGYSVSREKKESFPLTVTSAQKNPTAFYLCASTPTGIFGTEAFFGQGTRLTVV.

This clonotype was detected ten times or more. The V and J genes are TRBV7-8 and TRBJ2-1; D possibly corresponds to TRBD1 (5 bases). V lost 3 bases, J lost 4 bases, and 22 bases lay in between. The CDR3 is 18 residues long. Germline CDR1 is SGHVS and CDR2 is FQNEAQ. The CDR3 is CASSFKGHTIRRYNEQFF. The CDR3, as DNA: TGTGCCAGCAGCTTCAAGGGGCACACCATAAGACGTTACAATGAGCAGTTCTTC.

This clonotype was found a few times. The chain joins TRBV6-1 to TRBJ2-5; the match to TRBD2 covers 10 bases. The CDR3 runs 15 residues. Losses at the gene ends were 6 bases for V and 4 bases for J; bases not matched to a gene: 8. Germline CDR1 and CDR2: MNHNS and SASEGT. The CDR3 nucleotides read TGTGCCAGCAGGCCGGGACTAGCGTCGGGAGAGACCCAGTACTTC. This codes for CASRPGLASGETQYF.

This clonotype has a handful of counts. This rearrangement joins TRBV20-1 to TRBJ2-3; D call uncertain. From germline, CDR1 is DFQATT and CDR2 SNEGSKA (reference sequence). V dropped 3 bases and J dropped 0 bases, with 7 bases sitting between them. This CDR3 is 13 amino acids long. CDR3 DNA: TGCAGTGCTAGCCTTTGGAGCACAGATACGCAGTATTTT. It specifies CSASLWSTDTQYF.

The table lists this clonotype with a few counts. The chain couples TRBV20-1 to TRBJ2-3; D uncertain. CDR3 length: 14 amino acids. The V and J ends lost 6 bases and 0 bases respectively, with 13 bases between them. From germline, CDR1 is DFQATT and CDR2 SNEGSKA (reference sequence). This CDR3 reads CSAPPSGSTDTQYF. The CDR3 DNA sequence: TGCAGTGCCCCTCCTTCGGGTAGCACAGATACGCAGTATTTT.

The table lists this clonotype with a few counts. This chain links TRBV7-6 with TRBJ1-1; maybe TRBD1 (5 bases). V shed 11 bases and J shed 1 base, with 17 bases lying between them. The CDR3 consists of 14 residues. The germline V gene has CDR1 SGHVS and CDR2 FNYEAQ. CDR3 coding DNA: TGTGCCTCCTTTCCGGGGCTTGGGAACACTGAAGCTTTCTTT. Translating it yields CASFPGLGNTEAFF.

This clonotype was seen repeatedly, ten times or more. The V and J genes are TRBV7-8 and TRBJ2-7; D unclear. The CDR3 covers 12 residues. Germline V CDR1 and CDR2: SGHVS, FQNEAQ. Between the trimmed V and J ends, which lost 5 bases and 2 bases, there was a span of 7 bases. CDR3 in amino acids: CASSPLPYEQYF. Here the CDR3 DNA reads TGTGCCAGCAGCCCCTTGCCCTACGAGCAGTACTTC.

The genes are TRBV12-3 or TRBV12-4 and TRBJ2-7; D ambiguous. The CDR3 has 12 amino acids. V was shortened by 7 bases and J by 5 bases, with 12 bases between the two germline ends. CDR3 sequence reads: CASTNRRNEQYF. CDR3 in DNA: TGTGCCAGCACCAATCGGCGGAACGAGCAGTACTTC.

The chain combines TRBV20-1 with TRBJ1-6; D unresolved. CDR3 length equals 14 residues. Trimming left V 0 bases short and J 9 bases short, with 12 bases between. Germline V CDR1 and CDR2: DFQATT, SNEGSKA (reference sequence). CDR3 loop: CSARDSSWVSPLHF. DNA for the CDR3: TGCAGTGCTAGAGATTCATCGTGGGTTTCACCCCTCCACTTT.

A few counts support this clonotype. The chain links TRBV12-3 or TRBV12-4 to TRBJ2-5, with D hard to call. The CDR3 sequence is 13 residues long. The V and J ends lost 5 bases and 5 bases respectively, with 12 bases between them. The CDR3 protein is CASSPIGSETQYF. For the CDR3, the DNA is TGTGCCAGCAGTCCCATTGGTTCCGAGACCCAGTACTTC.

The chain joins TRBV6-5 to TRBJ2-7, with D hard to call. The CDR3 has 13 amino acids. V lost 0 bases and J lost 5, with 8 bases in between. CDR1 is MNHEY and CDR2 is SVGAGI in the germline V gene. The CDR3 reads CASSYSISHEQYF. The CDR3 DNA reads as TGTGCCAGCAGTTACTCGATATCCCACGAGCAGTACTTC.

This chain links TRBV10-3 with TRBJ1-1, with 7 positions matching TRBD1. The CDR3 loop spans 11 amino acids. In germline, CDR1 is ENHRY, CDR2 SYGVKD. V was clipped by 6 bases and J by 10 bases; unmatched bases: 5. CDR3 nucleotides: TGTGCCATCAGCCAGACAGGGCCAGCTTTCTTT. Its protein is CAISQTGPAFF.

This chain's CDR3 is CASSVGPNTDTQYF. The CDR3 region has the DNA TGTGCCAGCAGCGTAGGTCCCAACACAGATACGCAGTATTTT. The chain links TRBV9 to TRBJ2-3; D uncertain. Germline assignment: CDR1 SGDLS and CDR2 YYNGEE. V dropped 0 bases and J dropped 2 bases, with 7 bases sitting between them. The CDR3 covers 14 residues.

This clonotype has only a few counts. The chain uses TRBV27 and TRBJ1-4; D remains ambiguous. Germline CDR1 MNHEY, CDR2 SMNVEV (reference sequence). This CDR3 spans 16 amino acids. The ends were cut back, 4 bases at V and 7 bases at J, with 19 bases in the middle. This CDR3 is CASSSTQTVEVEKLFF. In DNA, the CDR3 is TGTGCCAGCAGTTCGACGCAAACAGTAGAGGTTGAAAAACTGTTTTTT.

The V gene is TRBV6-5, the J gene TRBJ1-5; D is undetermined. V lost 3 bases, J lost 5 bases, and 11 bases lay in between. The length of the CDR3 is 14 residues. CDR1 is MNHEY, CDR2 SVGAGI, per germline. CDR3 protein: CASSYRRSDQPQHF. The CDR3 coding sequence is TGTGCCAGCAGTTATCGACGTTCAGATCAGCCCCAGCATTTT.

This clonotype was seen a handful of times. The gene calls are TRBV11-2 and TRBJ2-5; D call uncertain. Germline CDR1 reads SGHAT; CDR2 reads FQNNGV. The CDR3 consists of 14 residues. V gave up 3 bases and J gave up 5 bases, with 13 bases separating them. CDR3 in amino acids: CASSFYARWETQYF. Written as DNA, the CDR3 is TGTGCCAGCAGCTTTTATGCAAGATGGGAGACCCAGTACTTC. The full variable domain, in which reference TRBV11-2 and TRBJ2-5 provide the parts outside the CDR3, is EAGVAQSPRYKIIEKRQSVAFWCNPISGHATLYWYQQILGQGPKLLIQFQNNGVVDDSQLPKDRFSAERLKGVDSTLKIQPAKLEDSAVYLCASSFYARWETQYFGPGTRLLVL.

This clonotype has at least ten counts. An end of the junction differs from the germline gene, which may be a read error. The rearrangement joins TRBV5-1 to TRBJ1-1; D unresolved. There are 13 residues in the CDR3. CDR1 and CDR2 (germline): SGHRS, YFSETQ. As DNA, the CDR3 is TGTGCCAGCAGCCCCAGCATGAACACTGAAGCTTTCTTT. Translating it yields CASSPSMNTEAFF.

The chain carries TRBV10-1 and TRBJ2-7; 7 bases are a match to TRBD1. This CDR3 is 16 amino acids long. CDR1 and CDR2 (germline): WNHNN, SYGVQD (reference sequence). V lost 0 bases, J lost 0 bases, and 5 bases stayed unmatched. As DNA, the CDR3 is TGCGCCAGCAGTGAGTCGAGGGGGCCTCGCTCCTACGAGCAGTACTTC. It translates to CASSESRGPRSYEQYF.